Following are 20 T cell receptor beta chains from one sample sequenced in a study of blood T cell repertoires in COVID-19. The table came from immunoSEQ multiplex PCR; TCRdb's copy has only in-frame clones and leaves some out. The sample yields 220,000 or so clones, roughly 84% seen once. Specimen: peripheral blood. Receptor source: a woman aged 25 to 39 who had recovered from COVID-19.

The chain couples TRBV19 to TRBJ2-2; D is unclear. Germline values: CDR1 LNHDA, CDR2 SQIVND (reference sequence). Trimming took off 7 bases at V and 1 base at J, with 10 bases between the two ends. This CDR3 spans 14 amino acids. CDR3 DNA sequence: TGTGCCAGTAATCGGGTTCGGAACACCGGGGAGCTGTTTTTT. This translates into CASNRVRNTGELFF. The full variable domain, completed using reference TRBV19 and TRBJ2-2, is DGGITQSPKYLFRKEGQNVTLSCEQNLNHDAMYWYRQDPGQGLRLIYYSQIVNDFQKGDIAEGYSVSREKKESFPLTVTSAQKNPTAFYLCASNRVRNTGELFFGEGSRLTVL.

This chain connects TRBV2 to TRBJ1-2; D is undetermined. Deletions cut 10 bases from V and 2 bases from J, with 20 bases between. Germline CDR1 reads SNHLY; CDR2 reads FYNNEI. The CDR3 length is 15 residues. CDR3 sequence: CATSPGSAFNYGYTF. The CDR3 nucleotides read TGTGCCACCTCCCCTGGGTCAGCGTTCAACTATGGCTACACCTTC.

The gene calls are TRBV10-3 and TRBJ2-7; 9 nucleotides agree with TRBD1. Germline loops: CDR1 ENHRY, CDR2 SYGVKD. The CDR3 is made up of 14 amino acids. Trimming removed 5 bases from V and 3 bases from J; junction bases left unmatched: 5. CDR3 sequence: CAISSGTGHYEQYF. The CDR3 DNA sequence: TGTGCCATCAGTTCCGGGACAGGGCACTACGAGCAGTACTTC.

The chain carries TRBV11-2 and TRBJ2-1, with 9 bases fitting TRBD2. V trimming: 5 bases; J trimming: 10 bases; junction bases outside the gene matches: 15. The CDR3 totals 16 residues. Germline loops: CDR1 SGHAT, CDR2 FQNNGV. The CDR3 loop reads CASSLGGWREGREQFF. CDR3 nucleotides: TGTGCCAGCAGCCTGGGCGGATGGCGGGAGGGCAGGGAGCAGTTCTTC. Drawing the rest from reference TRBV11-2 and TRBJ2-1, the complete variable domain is EAGVAQSPRYKIIEKRQSVAFWCNPISGHATLYWYQQILGQGPKLLIQFQNNGVVDDSQLPKDRFSAERLKGVDSTLKIQPAKLEDSAVYLCASSLGGWREGREQFFGPGTRLTVL.

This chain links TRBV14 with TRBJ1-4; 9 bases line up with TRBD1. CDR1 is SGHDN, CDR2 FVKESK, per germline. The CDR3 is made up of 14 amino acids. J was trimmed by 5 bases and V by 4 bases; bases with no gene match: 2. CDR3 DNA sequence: TGTGCCAGCAGCCCCGGGACAGGGAATGAAAAACTGTTTTTT. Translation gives CASSPGTGNEKLFF.

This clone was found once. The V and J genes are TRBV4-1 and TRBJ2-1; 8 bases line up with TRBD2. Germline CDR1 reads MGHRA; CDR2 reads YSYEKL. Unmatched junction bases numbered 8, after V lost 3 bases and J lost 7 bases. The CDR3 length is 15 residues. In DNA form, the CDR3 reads TGCGCCAGCAGCCACGGGGGGGACTCCTGGAATGAGCAGTTCTTC. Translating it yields CASSHGGDSWNEQFF.

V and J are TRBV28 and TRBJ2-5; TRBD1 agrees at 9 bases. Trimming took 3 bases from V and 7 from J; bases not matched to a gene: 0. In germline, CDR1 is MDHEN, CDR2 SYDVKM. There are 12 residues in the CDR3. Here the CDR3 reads CASSLTGGTQYF. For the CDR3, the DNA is TGTGCCAGCAGTTTGACAGGGGGGACCCAGTACTTC.

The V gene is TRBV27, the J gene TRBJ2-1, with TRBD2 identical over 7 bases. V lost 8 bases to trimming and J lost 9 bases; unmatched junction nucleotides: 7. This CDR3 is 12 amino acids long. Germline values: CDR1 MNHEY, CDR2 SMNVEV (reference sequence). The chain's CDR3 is CASRRGETEQFF. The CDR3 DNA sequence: TGTGCCAGCCGACGGGGGGAGACTGAGCAGTTCTTC.

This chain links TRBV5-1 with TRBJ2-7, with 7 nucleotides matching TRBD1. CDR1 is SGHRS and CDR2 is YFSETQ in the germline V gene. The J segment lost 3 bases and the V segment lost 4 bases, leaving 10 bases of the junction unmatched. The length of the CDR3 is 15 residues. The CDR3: CASSRLEAGGYEQYF. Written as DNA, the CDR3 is TGCGCCAGCAGCCGGCTAGAGGCAGGGGGCTACGAGCAGTACTTC.

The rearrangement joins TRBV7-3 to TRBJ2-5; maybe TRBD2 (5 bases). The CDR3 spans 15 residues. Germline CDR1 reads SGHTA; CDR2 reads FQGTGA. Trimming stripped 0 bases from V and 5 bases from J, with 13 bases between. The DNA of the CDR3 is TGTGCCAGCAGCTTAACAGGCGGCACTAGGGAGACCCAGTACTTC. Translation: CASSLTGGTRETQYF.

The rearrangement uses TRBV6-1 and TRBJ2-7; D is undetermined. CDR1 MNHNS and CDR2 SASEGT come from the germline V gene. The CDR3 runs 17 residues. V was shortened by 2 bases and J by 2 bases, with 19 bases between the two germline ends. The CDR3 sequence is CASSESRPTSPPYEQYF. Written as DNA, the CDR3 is TGTGCCAGCAGTGAATCTCGCCCGACTTCTCCTCCCTACGAGCAGTACTTC.

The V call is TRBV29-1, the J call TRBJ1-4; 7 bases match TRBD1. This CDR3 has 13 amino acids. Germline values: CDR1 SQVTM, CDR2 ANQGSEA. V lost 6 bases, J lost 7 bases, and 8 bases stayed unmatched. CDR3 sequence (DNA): TGCAGCGTCGACAGGGTAGAAGGTGAAAAACTGTTTTTT. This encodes CSVDRVEGEKLFF.

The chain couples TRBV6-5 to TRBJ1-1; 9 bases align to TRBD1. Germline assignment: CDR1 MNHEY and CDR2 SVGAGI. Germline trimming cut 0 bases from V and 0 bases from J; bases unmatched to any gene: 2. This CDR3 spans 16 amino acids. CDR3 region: CASSYSRTGVNTEAFF. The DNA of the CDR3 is TGTGCCAGCAGTTACTCGAGGACAGGGGTGAACACTGAAGCTTTCTTT.

CDR3: CARPDSLPYF. In DNA form, the CDR3 reads TGCGCCAGACCGGACAGTCTCCCGTACTTC. The chain is built from TRBV5-1 and TRBJ2-4; tentatively, D is TRBD1 (6 bases). Deletions cut 8 bases from V and 15 bases from J, with 15 bases between. CDR1 and CDR2 from the germline V gene are SGHRS and YFSETQ. CDR3 length: 10 amino acids. Using reference TRBV5-1 and TRBJ2-4 for the parts outside the CDR3, the full variable domain is KAGVTQTPRYLIKTRGQQVTLSCSPISGHRSVSWYQQTPGQGLQFLFEYFSETQRNKGNFPGRFSGRQFSNSRSEMNVSTLELGDSALYLCARPDSLPYFGAGTRLSVL.

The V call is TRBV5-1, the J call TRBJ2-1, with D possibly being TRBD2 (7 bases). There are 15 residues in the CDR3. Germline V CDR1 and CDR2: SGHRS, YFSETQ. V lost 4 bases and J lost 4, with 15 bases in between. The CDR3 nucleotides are TGCGCCAGCAGCAGCGGGGCGGGGGCATACAATGAGCAGTTCTTC. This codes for CASSSGAGAYNEQFF.

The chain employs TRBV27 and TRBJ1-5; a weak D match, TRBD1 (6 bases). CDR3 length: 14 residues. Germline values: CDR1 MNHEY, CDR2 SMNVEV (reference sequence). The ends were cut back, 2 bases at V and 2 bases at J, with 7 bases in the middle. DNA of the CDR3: TGTGCCAGCAGTTTAGGGGGCGGCAATCAGCCCCAGCATTTT. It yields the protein CASSLGGGNQPQHF.

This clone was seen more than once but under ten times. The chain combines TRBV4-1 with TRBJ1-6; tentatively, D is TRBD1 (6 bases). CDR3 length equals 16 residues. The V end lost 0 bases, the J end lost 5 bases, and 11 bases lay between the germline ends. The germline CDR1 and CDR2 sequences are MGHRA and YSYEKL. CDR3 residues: CASSQDRTVDNSPLHF. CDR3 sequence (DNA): TGCGCCAGCAGCCAAGACCGGACAGTAGATAATTCACCCCTCCACTTT.

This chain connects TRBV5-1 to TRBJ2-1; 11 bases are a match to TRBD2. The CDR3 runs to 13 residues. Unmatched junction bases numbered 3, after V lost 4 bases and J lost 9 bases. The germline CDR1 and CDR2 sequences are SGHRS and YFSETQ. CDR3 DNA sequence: TGCGCCAGCAGCGGGACTAGCGGACGTGAGCAGTTCTTC. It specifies CASSGTSGREQFF. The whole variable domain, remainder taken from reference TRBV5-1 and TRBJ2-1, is KAGVTQTPRYLIKTRGQQVTLSCSPISGHRSVSWYQQTPGQGLQFLFEYFSETQRNKGNFPGRFSGRQFSNSRSEMNVSTLELGDSALYLCASSGTSGREQFFGPGTRLTVL.

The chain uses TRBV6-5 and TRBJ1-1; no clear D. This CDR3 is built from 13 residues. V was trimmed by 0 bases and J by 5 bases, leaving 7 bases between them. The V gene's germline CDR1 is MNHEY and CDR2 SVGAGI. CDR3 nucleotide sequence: TGTGCCAGCAGTTACTCGGCGAGGACTGAAGCTTTCTTT. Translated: CASSYSARTEAFF.

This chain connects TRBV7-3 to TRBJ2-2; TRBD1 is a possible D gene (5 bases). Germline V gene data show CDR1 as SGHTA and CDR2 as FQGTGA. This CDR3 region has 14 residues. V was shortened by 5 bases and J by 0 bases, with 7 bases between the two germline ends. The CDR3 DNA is TGTGCCAGCAGCGGCAGGGCGAACACCGGGGAGCTGTTTTTT. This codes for CASSGRANTGELFF.